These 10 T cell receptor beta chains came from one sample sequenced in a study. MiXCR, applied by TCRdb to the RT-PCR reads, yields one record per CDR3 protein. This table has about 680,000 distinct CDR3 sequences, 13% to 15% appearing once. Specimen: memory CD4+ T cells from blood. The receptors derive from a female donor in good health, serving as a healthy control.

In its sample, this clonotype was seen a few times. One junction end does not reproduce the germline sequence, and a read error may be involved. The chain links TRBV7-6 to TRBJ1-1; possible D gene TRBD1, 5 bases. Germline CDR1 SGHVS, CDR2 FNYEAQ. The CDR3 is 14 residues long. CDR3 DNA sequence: TGTGCTAGCAGCCCTCTCGGGGGGAACACTGAAGCTTTCTTT. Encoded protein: CASSPLGGNTEAFF.

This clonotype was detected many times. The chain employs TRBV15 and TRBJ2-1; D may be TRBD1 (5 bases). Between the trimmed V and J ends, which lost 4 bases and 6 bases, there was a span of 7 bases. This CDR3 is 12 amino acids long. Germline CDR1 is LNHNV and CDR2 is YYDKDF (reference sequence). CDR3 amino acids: CATSITGNEQFF. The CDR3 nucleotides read TGTGCCACCAGCATTACAGGCAATGAGCAGTTCTTC.

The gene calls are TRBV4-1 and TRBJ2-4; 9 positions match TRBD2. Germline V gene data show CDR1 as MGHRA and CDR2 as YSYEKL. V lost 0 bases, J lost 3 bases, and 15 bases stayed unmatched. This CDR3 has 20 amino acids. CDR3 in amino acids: CASSQEGFSGSLYGKNIQYF. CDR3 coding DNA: TGCGCCAGCAGCCAAGAAGGGTTTAGCGGGAGTTTGTATGGCAAAAACATTCAGTACTTC.

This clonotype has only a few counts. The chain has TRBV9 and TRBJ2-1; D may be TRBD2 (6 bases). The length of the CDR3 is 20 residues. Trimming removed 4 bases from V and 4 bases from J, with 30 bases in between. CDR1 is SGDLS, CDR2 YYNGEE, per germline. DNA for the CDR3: TGTGCCAGCAGCCCAAGCGGCGGACTGCACCGGGACTTCTCTTACAATGAGCAGTTCTTC. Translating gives CASSPSGGLHRDFSYNEQFF.

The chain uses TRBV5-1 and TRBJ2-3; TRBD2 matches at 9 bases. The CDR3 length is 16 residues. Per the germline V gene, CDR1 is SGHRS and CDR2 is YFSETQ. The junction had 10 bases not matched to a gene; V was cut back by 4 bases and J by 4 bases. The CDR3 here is CASSPGVAGVADTQYF. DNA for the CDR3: TGCGCCAGCAGCCCTGGGGTAGCGGGAGTCGCAGATACGCAGTATTTT.

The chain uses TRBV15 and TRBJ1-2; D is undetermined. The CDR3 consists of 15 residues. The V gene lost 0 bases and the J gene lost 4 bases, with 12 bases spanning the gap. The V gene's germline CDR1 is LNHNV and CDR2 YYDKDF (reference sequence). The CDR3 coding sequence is TGTGCCACCAGCAGAGATACGGCAGCGACCTATGGCTACACCTTC. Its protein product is CATSRDTAATYGYTF. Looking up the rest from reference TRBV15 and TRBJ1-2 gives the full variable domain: DAMVIQNPRYQVTQFGKPVTLSCSQTLNHNVMYWYQQKSSQAPKLLFHYYDKDFNNEADTPDNFQSRRPNTSFCFLDIRSPGLGDTAMYLCATSRDTAATYGYTFGSGTRLTVV.

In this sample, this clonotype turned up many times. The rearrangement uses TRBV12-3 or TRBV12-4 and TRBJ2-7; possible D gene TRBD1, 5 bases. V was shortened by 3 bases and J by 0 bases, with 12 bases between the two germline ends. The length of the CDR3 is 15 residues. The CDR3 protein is CASSFDRPASYEQYF. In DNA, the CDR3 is TGTGCCAGCAGTTTCGACAGACCAGCCTCCTACGAGCAGTACTTC.

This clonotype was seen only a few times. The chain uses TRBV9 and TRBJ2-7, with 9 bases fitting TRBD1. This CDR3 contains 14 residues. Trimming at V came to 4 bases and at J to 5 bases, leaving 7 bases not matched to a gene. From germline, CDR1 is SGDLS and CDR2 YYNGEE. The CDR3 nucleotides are TGTGCCAGCAGCACCTGGACAGGGGCGAACGAGCAGTACTTC. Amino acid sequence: CASSTWTGANEQYF.

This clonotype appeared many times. CDR3 bases: TGTGCCAGCAGCTTAATTCCGCTGAACACTGAAGCTTTCTTT. Protein sequence: CASSLIPLNTEAFF. V gene TRBV7-2 combines with J gene TRBJ1-1; D is undetermined. The CDR3 is 14 residues long. With 2 bases removed from V and 0 bases from J, the gap between germline ends came to 7 bases. Germline CDR1 is SGHTA and CDR2 is FQGNSA.

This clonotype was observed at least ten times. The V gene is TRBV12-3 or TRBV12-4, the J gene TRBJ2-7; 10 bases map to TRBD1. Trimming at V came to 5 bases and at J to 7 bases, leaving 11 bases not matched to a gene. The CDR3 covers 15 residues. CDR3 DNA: TGTGCCAGCAGTGTGTGGGGACAGGGGATTCGGGAGCAGTACTTC. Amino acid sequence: CASSVWGQGIREQYF.